This entry is about one TCR beta chain. The antigen is unknown. A junction boundary mismatches the germline segment, possibly from a read error. This sample was included in a study of identical twins. No donor was unhealthy or non-Caucasian. TCRdb redid the calling of the 5' RACE reads with MiXCR, one entry per CDR3 protein. The sample consists of 200,000 to 300,000 distinct CDR3 sequences, more than 9.5% of them appearing once. Study-level findings and limits: Insertions ran lower in abundant cord blood beta clonotypes, though not in memory repertoires. Out-of-frame TCR alpha sharing in monozygotic twins exceeded recombination model predictions.

The CDR3 consists of 14 residues. Per the germline V gene, CDR1 is SSHAT and CDR2 is FNYEAQ (reference sequence). These data were also filed under a second study, of yellow fever vaccine responses in identical twins. Per that study: Twins reportedly appeared to share part of their vaccine T cell response while keeping part individual.

The chain links TRBV7-7 to TRBJ2-2, with D perhaps given as TRBD1 or TRBD2 (5 bases each). The TCR sequence derives from a woman aged 18-29 years in good health. Sequencing input: memory (CD45RO+) T cells sorted from blood. CDR3 sequence: CASSPGTSTGELFF. CDR3 coding DNA: TGTGCTAGCAGCCCGGGGACCAGCACCGGGGAGCTGTTTTTT.